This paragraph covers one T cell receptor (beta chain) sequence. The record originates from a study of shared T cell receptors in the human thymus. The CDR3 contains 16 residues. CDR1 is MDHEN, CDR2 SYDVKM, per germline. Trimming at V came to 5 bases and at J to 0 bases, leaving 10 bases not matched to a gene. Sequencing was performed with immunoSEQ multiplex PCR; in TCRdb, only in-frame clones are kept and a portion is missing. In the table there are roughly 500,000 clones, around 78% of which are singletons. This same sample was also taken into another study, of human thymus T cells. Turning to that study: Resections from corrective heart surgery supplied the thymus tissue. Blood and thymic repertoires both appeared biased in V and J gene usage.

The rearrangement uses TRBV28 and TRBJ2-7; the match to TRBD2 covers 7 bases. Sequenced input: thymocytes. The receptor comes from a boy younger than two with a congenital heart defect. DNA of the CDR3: TGTGCCAGCAGTCCAAAGACCCGCGGGAGCTCCTACGAGCAGTACTTC. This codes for CASSPKTRGSSYEQYF. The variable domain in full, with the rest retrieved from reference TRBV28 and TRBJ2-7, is DVKVTQSSRYLVKRTGEKVFLECVQDMDHENMFWYRQDPGLGLRLIYFSYDVKMKEKGDIPEGYSVSREKKERFSLILESASTNQTSMYLCASSPKTRGSSYEQYFGPGTRLTVT.